Detailed here is one T cell receptor beta chain. Antigen specificity is unknown. The CDR3 extends over 15 amino acids. The ends were cut back, 0 bases at V and 0 bases at J, with 9 bases in the middle. Looked up from germline, CDR1 is MGHRA and CDR2 is YSYEKL. The data belong to a study of cytomegalovirus exposure and HLA in healthy donors. General observations from the study: A reported reduction in N-insertions relative to the 666-donor mean was seen in an Asian-associated ancestry cluster in a later analysis. Previously analyzed data showed that most TCR beta V segments were productive at a frequency of about 90% or about 30%.

PCR used 60 Vbeta primers and 13 Jbeta primers. Clones were sequenced by immunoSEQ multiplex PCR, and TCRdb holds only the in-frame ones, with some missing. This table has about 75,000 clones, 65% to 90% appearing once. V gene TRBV4-1 combines with J gene TRBJ2-7; the D gene is possibly TRBD1 (6 bases). This TCR came from a man between 65 and 85 years old in good health and CMV-seropositive. Material: PBMCs. CDR3 residues: CASSQETDSSYEQYF. In DNA form, the CDR3 reads TGCGCCAGCAGCCAAGAGACGGACAGCTCCTACGAGCAGTACTTC.